These T cell receptor beta chains were read from a single sample in a study of cytomegalovirus exposure and HLA in healthy donors. Generated by immunoSEQ multiplex PCR, the TCRdb table keeps only in-frame clones and is missing some. The sample holds 150,000 to 200,000 clones; roughly 84% are singletons and the top ten take more than 0.35%. The sample taken for sequencing was PBMCs. These receptors were taken from a boy between 2 and 10 years old in good health and CMV-seronegative. CDR3s include the opening cysteine and the closing phenylalanine or tryptophan. Each record gives: J gene, V gene, clone size, D gene, CDR3 DNA, CDR3 protein. D genes are given only for firm matches. Some rows mark clone size as missing; the rest say once, few, many or name a class of expanded clone.

J: TRBJ1-6
V: TRBV5-6
size: -
D: -
DNA: TGTGCCAGCAGCAAGCCGGTAGACAGAAATTCACCCCTCCACTTT
CDR3: CASSKPVDRNSPLHF

J: TRBJ2-7
V: TRBV25-1
size: -
D: TRBD2
DNA: TGTGCCAGTGGGACTAGCGGGAGCTACGAGCAGTACTTC
CDR3: CASGTSGSYEQYF

J: TRBJ1-1
V: TRBV11-2
size: -
D: -
DNA: TGTGCCAGCAGCTTGGGGCCAATGAACACTGAAGCTTTCTTT
CDR3: CASSLGPMNTEAFF

J: TRBJ2-5
V: TRBV5-1
size: few
D: -
DNA: TGCGCCAGCAGCTTGGGCAGTTTCCAAGAGACCCAGTACTTC
CDR3: CASSLGSFQETQYF

J: TRBJ2-2
V: TRBV19
size: -
D: TRBD1
DNA: TGTGCCAGTAGTATTAACAGGGGAATTGGCGGGGAGCTGTTTTTT
CDR3: CASSINRGIGGELFF

J: TRBJ1-4
V: TRBV11-2
size: -
D: TRBD1
DNA: TGTGCCAGCAGCTCTAGGGGGCTTCGACAGTCACTGTTTTTT
CDR3: CASSSRGLRQSLFF

J: TRBJ2-3
V: TRBV6-5
size: -
D: TRBD2
DNA: TGTGCCAGCAGTTACGCTAGCGGGGGCACAGATACGCAGTATTTT
CDR3: CASSYASGGTDTQYF

J: TRBJ2-7
V: TRBV4-1
size: -
D: -
DNA: TGCGCCAGCAGCCCGCGTGGGAGTTCAAGCTCCTACGAGCAGTACTTC
CDR3: CASSPRGSSSSYEQYF

J: TRBJ2-7
V: TRBV18
size: -
D: TRBD2
DNA: TGTGCCAGCTCACCGGTAGCGGGAGGCTACGAGCAGTACTTC
CDR3: CASSPVAGGYEQYF

J: TRBJ1-2
V: TRBV7-9
size: -
D: TRBD1
DNA: TGTGCCAGCAGCTCGGGACAGTATGGCTACACCTTC
CDR3: CASSSGQYGYTF

J: TRBJ2-7
V: TRBV5-1
size: -
D: TRBD2
DNA: TGCGCCAGCAGCTTAGGCGGGAGAAGCGACGAGCAGTACTTC
CDR3: CASSLGGRSDEQYF

J: TRBJ1-5
V: TRBV19
size: -
D: -
DNA: TGTGCCAGTAGTATAACCCCAGGGAATCAGCCCCAGCATTTT
CDR3: CASSITPGNQPQHF

J: TRBJ2-7
V: TRBV10-3
size: -
D: TRBD2
DNA: TGTGCCATCAGAGAGGGACTAGCGGTCTCCTACGAGCAGTACTTC
CDR3: CAIREGLAVSYEQYF

J: TRBJ1-2
V: TRBV6-1
size: -
D: -
DNA: TGTGCCAGCAGTGAAAGACGGGGGGCCTATGGCTACACCTTC
CDR3: CASSERRGAYGYTF

J: TRBJ1-2
V: TRBV2
size: -
D: -
DNA: TGTGCCAGCATCAGTAACGCTAACTATGGCTACACCTTC
CDR3: CASISNANYGYTF

J: TRBJ1-2
V: TRBV28
size: -
D: -
DNA: TGTGCCACCCGAATTAAGCTCCAGGGGTGGAAGAATGGCTACACCTTC
CDR3: CATRIKLQGWKNGYTF

J: TRBJ2-3
V: TRBV19
size: once
D: -
DNA: TGTGCCAGTACTCCTAGGGGGAGGGCCAGTCGGGATACGCAGTATTTT
CDR3: CASTPRGRASRDTQYF

J: TRBJ2-6
V: TRBV5-1
size: -
D: -
DNA: TGCGCCAGCAGCTCCCTTTGGCAGGGGCCTTCTGGGGCCAACGTCCTGACTTTC
CDR3: CASSSLWQGPSGANVLTF

J: TRBJ2-2
V: TRBV21-1
size: -
D: -
DNA: TGTGCCAGCAGCAAGTTGACTAGCTCGGACACCGGGGAGCTGTTTTTT
CDR3: CASSKLTSSDTGELFF

J: TRBJ2-4
V: TRBV27
size: -
D: -
DNA: TGTGCCAGCAGTCGCTTACCCAGGGGATCAAACATTCAGTACTTC
CDR3: CASSRLPRGSNIQYF

J: TRBJ2-3
V: TRBV7-9
size: once
D: -
DNA: TGTGCCAGCAGCTTACTTACCAGCGGCAGCCTTACCACAGATACGCAGTATTTT
CDR3: CASSLLTSGSLTTDTQYF

J: TRBJ2-3
V: TRBV6-1
size: -
D: TRBD2
DNA: TGTGCCAGCAGTCCCTGGACTAGCGGCACAGATACGCAGTATTTT
CDR3: CASSPWTSGTDTQYF

J: TRBJ2-1
V: TRBV9
size: -
D: -
DNA: TGTGCCAGCAGCGTTAAAGGACAGAACTACAATGAGCAGTTCTTC
CDR3: CASSVKGQNYNEQFF

J: TRBJ1-3
V: TRBV25-1
size: -
D: -
DNA: TGTGCCAGCAGTGAAGTCAGGGGTGGAAACACCATATATTTT
CDR3: CASSEVRGGNTIYF

J: TRBJ2-4
V: TRBV27
size: -
D: TRBD2
DNA: TGTGCCAGCAGTTTAGTGGGGGGGGCCAAAAACATTCAGTACTTC
CDR3: CASSLVGGAKNIQYF

J: TRBJ2-7
V: TRBV27
size: -
D: TRBD1
DNA: TGTTCGACACAGGGGACCGCATACGAGCAGTACTTC
CDR3: CSTQGTAYEQYF

J: TRBJ2-7
V: TRBV5-6
size: -
D: -
DNA: TGTGCCAGCAGCTTGATAACGGGAGATGAATACTTC
CDR3: CASSLITGDEYF

J: TRBJ1-1
V: TRBV2
size: -
D: TRBD1
DNA: TGTGCCAGCAGCGCTGACAGGGAGGACACTGAAGCTTTCTTT
CDR3: CASSADREDTEAFF

J: TRBJ2-2
V: TRBV6-5
size: -
D: TRBD1
DNA: TGTGCCAGCAGTTACTCGACAGGGCTCACCGGGGAGCTGTTTTTT
CDR3: CASSYSTGLTGELFF

J: TRBJ1-5
V: TRBV6-1
size: -
D: TRBD1
DNA: TGTGCCAGCGGGTACCTGACAGGGGTCAATCAGCCCCAGCATTTT
CDR3: CASGYLTGVNQPQHF

J: TRBJ2-7
V: TRBV20-1
size: -
D: -
DNA: TGCAGTGCTGCCCGAGGCCACGAGCAGTACTTC
CDR3: CSAARGHEQYF

J: TRBJ2-1
V: TRBV12-5
size: -
D: TRBD2
DNA: TGTGCTAGTGGACCCGGGACTACCTACAATGAGCAGTTCTTC
CDR3: CASGPGTTYNEQFF

J: TRBJ2-7
V: TRBV4-1
size: -
D: -
DNA: TGCGCCAGCAGCCAAGGTAGCCCCATGTACGAGCAGTACTTC
CDR3: CASSQGSPMYEQYF

J: TRBJ2-7
V: TRBV6-5
size: -
D: TRBD2
DNA: TGTGCCAGCAGTAGACTAGCGGGAGTTATCTACGAGCAGTACTTC
CDR3: CASSRLAGVIYEQYF

J: TRBJ2-2
V: TRBV2
size: -
D: TRBD2
DNA: TGTGCCAGCCTTGCTAGGGGAGGGAAAGGCACCGGGGAGCTGTTTTTT
CDR3: CASLARGGKGTGELFF

J: TRBJ1-1
V: TRBV6-5
size: -
D: TRBD1
DNA: TGTGCCAGCAGTTTGTACAGGGGCAACACTGAAGCTTTCTTT
CDR3: CASSLYRGNTEAFF

J: TRBJ2-7
V: TRBV27
size: -
D: -
DNA: TGTGCCAGCAGTTTCTTAGGTGGGAGACAGTACTTC
CDR3: CASSFLGGRQYF

J: TRBJ1-2
V: TRBV28
size: once
D: -
DNA: TGTGCCAGCATCACTTTAACTGCTAACTATGGCTACACCTTC
CDR3: CASITLTANYGYTF

J: TRBJ1-2
V: TRBV5-6
size: -
D: -
DNA: TGTGCCAGCAGCTTTGGTGGGAGCGGAAGATATGGCTACACCTTC
CDR3: CASSFGGSGRYGYTF

J: TRBJ1-1
V: TRBV7-9
size: -
D: TRBD1
DNA: TGTGCCAGCAGCTTAAATCATCGACAGGGGAACACTGAAGCTTTCTTT
CDR3: CASSLNHRQGNTEAFF

J: TRBJ2-5
V: TRBV7-9
size: -
D: TRBD1
DNA: TGTGCCAGCCTAGGGACAGGGGGCGGAGAGACCCAGTACTTC
CDR3: CASLGTGGGETQYF

J: TRBJ1-4
V: TRBV30
size: -
D: TRBD1
DNA: TGTGCCTGGACAGGGGGCGCGGATGAAAAACTGTTTTTT
CDR3: CAWTGGADEKLFF

J: TRBJ2-7
V: TRBV10-3
size: -
D: -
DNA: TGTGCCATCAGTGAGTACAGCGGATCCTACGAGCAGTACTTC
CDR3: CAISEYSGSYEQYF

J: TRBJ2-7
V: TRBV28
size: -
D: TRBD2
DNA: TGTGCCAGCAGTTTTTCGGGTTATGGACTAGCGCAGGATGAGCAGTACTTC
CDR3: CASSFSGYGLAQDEQYF

J: TRBJ1-2
V: TRBV23-1
size: -
D: TRBD1
DNA: TGCGCCAGCAGCCCGACAGGGAAGCATGGCTACACCTTC
CDR3: CASSPTGKHGYTF

J: TRBJ2-7
V: TRBV2
size: -
D: -
DNA: TGTGCCAGCAGTGCACAACAGGGTTCCTACGAGCAGTACTTC
CDR3: CASSAQQGSYEQYF

J: TRBJ2-2
V: TRBV9
size: -
D: -
DNA: TGTGCCAGCAGCGTAGCTACGTCAGGGGCGAGTACCGGGGAGCTGTTTTTT
CDR3: CASSVATSGASTGELFF

J: TRBJ2-7
V: TRBV19
size: -
D: -
DNA: TGTGCCAGTAGCTCACAGGGCTCCTACGAGCAGTACTTC
CDR3: CASSSQGSYEQYF

J: TRBJ2-7
V: TRBV28
size: -
D: TRBD2
DNA: TGTGCCAGCAGTTTAGCGGGAGGGTACGAGCAGTACTTC
CDR3: CASSLAGGYEQYF

J: TRBJ1-5
V: TRBV5-6
size: few
D: TRBD1
DNA: TGTGCCAGCAGCGAGGGGACAGGGGTAAATCAGCCCCAGCATTTT
CDR3: CASSEGTGVNQPQHF

J: TRBJ2-3
V: TRBV19
size: once
D: TRBD2
DNA: TGTGCCAGTAGTCCCGGGACTAGCGGGAGTCTCGTAGATACGCAGTATTTT
CDR3: CASSPGTSGSLVDTQYF

J: TRBJ1-1
V: TRBV16
size: -
D: -
DNA: TGTGCCAGCAGCCAAGGACGGGGGAAGGACACTGAAGCTTTCTTT
CDR3: CASSQGRGKDTEAFF

J: TRBJ1-5
V: TRBV19
size: -
D: -
DNA: TGTGCCAGTAGTATCCTTAATCAGCCCCAGCATTTT
CDR3: CASSILNQPQHF

J: TRBJ2-7
V: TRBV2
size: -
D: TRBD1
DNA: TGTGCCAGCAGTGATTGGACAGGGGTCTACGAGCAGTACTTC
CDR3: CASSDWTGVYEQYF

J: TRBJ2-5
V: TRBV11-2
size: -
D: TRBD2
DNA: TGTGCCAGCAGCCCGAGGACTAGCTTTTTTCAAGAGACCCAGTACTTC
CDR3: CASSPRTSFFQETQYF

J: TRBJ1-2
V: TRBV19
size: -
D: -
DNA: TGTGCCAGTAGTCAAGCGACGTATTTACAAGCTAACTATGGCTACACCTTC
CDR3: CASSQATYLQANYGYTF

J: TRBJ2-7
V: TRBV19
size: once
D: -
DNA: TGTGCCAGTGGAGAAGGTAAGCTCTCCTACGAGCAGTACTTC
CDR3: CASGEGKLSYEQYF